A selection of T cell receptor beta chains follows, all from one sample in a study of cytomegalovirus exposure and HLA in healthy donors. Assay: immunoSEQ multiplex PCR; the TCRdb copy retains only in-frame clones and omits some. The table has 55,000 to 80,000 clones, 85% to 95% seen once; the top ten hold around 7%. The material sequenced was PBMCs. The receptors derive from a woman aged 18-35 years in good health and CMV-seropositive. Each CDR3 is given with its conserved first and last residue. Fields, in order: D gene, J gene, clone size, CDR3 length, V gene, CDR3 DNA, CDR3 protein. A D gene is named only where the DNA matches it firmly. Clone size is shown for a subset of rows, as once, few, many or a class of expanded clone.

TRBD2	TRBJ2-1	NA	14	TRBV29-1	TGCAGCGTTCCATCCAGCGGGAGGTGGAATGAGCAGTTCTTC	CSVPSSGRWNEQFF
NA	TRBJ2-3	NA	13	TRBV29-1	TGCAGCGTTGATTGGCGGGGTTTGGATACGCAGTATTTT	CSVDWRGLDTQYF
TRBD2	TRBJ2-5	NA	15	TRBV7-8	TGTGCCAGCAGCTTACTAGCGGGGGTTGGGGAGACCCAGTACTTC	CASSLLAGVGETQYF
TRBD1	TRBJ1-2	NA	15	TRBV11-1	TGTGCCAGCAGCCACCCGGGACAGGGGAAGTATGGCTACACCTTC	CASSHPGQGKYGYTF
NA	TRBJ1-2	NA	16	TRBV7-9	TGTGCCAGCAGCTTAGATCGCCCGGGAGGGATCTATGGCTACACCTTC	CASSLDRPGGIYGYTF
TRBD2	TRBJ2-7	NA	16	TRBV27	TGTGCCAGCAGAGGGCCTAGCGGGAGGGCCCCTTACGAGCAGTACTTC	CASRGPSGRAPYEQYF
TRBD2	TRBJ2-3	few	15	TRBV5-1	TGCGCCAGCAGCTTAAGCGGGGGCCCCACAGATACGCAGTATTTT	CASSLSGGPTDTQYF
TRBD1	TRBJ2-7	NA	16	TRBV11-1	TGTGCCAGCAGCTTAGCGCCGGGACAGGGTATTTACGAGCAGTACTTC	CASSLAPGQGIYEQYF
NA	TRBJ2-3	NA	15	TRBV4-1	TGCGCCAGCAGCCAAGAACAACAGAGCACAGATACGCAGTATTTT	CASSQEQQSTDTQYF
TRBD1	TRBJ2-2	NA	15	TRBV9	TGTGCCAGCGGACAGGGGGCAGTAAAGACCGGGGAGCTGTTTTTT	CASGQGAVKTGELFF
TRBD2	TRBJ2-1	NA	17	TRBV5-4	TGTGCCAGCAGCTTCCCGGCTAGCGGAGAGTTCTACAATGAGCAGTTCTTC	CASSFPASGEFYNEQFF
NA	TRBJ2-1	NA	17	TRBV11-2	TGTGCCAGCAGCACAACCGGGACTTCAAGCTCCTACAATGAGCAGTTCTTC	CASSTTGTSSSYNEQFF
TRBD1	TRBJ1-3	NA	17	TRBV19	TGTGCCAGTAACAAAATGGACAGGACTATTACCGGAAACACCATATATTTT	CASNKMDRTITGNTIYF
TRBD1	TRBJ1-5	once	15	TRBV27	TGTGCCAGCAGTGACGGACAGGGCAGCAATCAGCCCCAGCATTTT	CASSDGQGSNQPQHF
TRBD1	TRBJ2-3	NA	15	TRBV19	TGTGCCAGTAGTATTGTTGACAGGGGGCTTGATACGCAGTATTTT	CASSIVDRGLDTQYF
TRBD2	TRBJ2-7	NA	17	TRBV28	TGTGCCAGCAGCCTCGGGTGGGGGTCTAGCGGGCCCTACGAGCAGTACTTC	CASSLGWGSSGPYEQYF
TRBD1	TRBJ2-7	NA	15	TRBV9	TGTGCCAGCAGCATATCCGGGACAGGGAGGGCCGAGCAGTACTTC	CASSISGTGRAEQYF
TRBD1	TRBJ2-2	NA	16	TRBV28	TGTGCCAGCAGTTCGAGGGACAGGGGTCTCACCGGGGAGCTGTTTTTT	CASSSRDRGLTGELFF
NA	TRBJ2-7	NA	10	TRBV30	TGTGCCTGGAGTGGCGTCGAGCAGTACTTC	CAWSGVEQYF
NA	TRBJ1-1	NA	15	TRBV6-5	TGTGCCAGCAGTTACTTACCAGGCCGTAACACTGAAGCTTTCTTT	CASSYLPGRNTEAFF
NA	TRBJ2-1	NA	15	TRBV19	TGTGCCAGTAGTATTCGGACAGTGGGTTACAATGAGCAGTTCTTC	CASSIRTVGYNEQFF
NA	TRBJ2-7	NA	14	TRBV11-2	TGTGCCAGCAGCTTAGATAGATTGAGCCACGAGCAGTACTTC	CASSLDRLSHEQYF
NA	TRBJ1-6	NA	15	TRBV7-2	TGTGCCAGCAGCCCACGACAGCTCGATAATTCACCCCTCCACTTT	CASSPRQLDNSPLHF
NA	TRBJ2-7	NA	11	TRBV28	TGTGCCAGCAGTTGGGGGGACGAGCAGTACTTC	CASSWGDEQYF
NA	TRBJ1-2	few	16	TRBV7-2	TGTGCCAGCAGCCCCCAGGGGATAGGGACTAACTATGGCTACACCTTC	CASSPQGIGTNYGYTF
TRBD2	TRBJ2-1	once	15	TRBV2	TGTGCCGGGGTTTATTTAGCGGGAGGAGGCAATGAGCAGTTCTTC	CAGVYLAGGGNEQFF
NA	TRBJ2-3	NA	13	TRBV6-5	TGTGCCAGCAAGGCATCGGGGTCAGATACGCAGTATTTT	CASKASGSDTQYF
NA	TRBJ2-7	NA	13	TRBV30	TGTGCCTGGCGAAGGCAGGCCCCCTACGAGCAGTACTTC	CAWRRQAPYEQYF
TRBD1	TRBJ2-7	NA	16	TRBV28	TGTGCCAGCAACTCCTACTCCACAGGGGTCGACTACGAGCAGTACTTC	CASNSYSTGVDYEQYF
TRBD1	TRBJ1-1	NA	16	TRBV11-3	TGTGCCAGCAGCTTAAGGACAGGGGGCCAGCAGTGTGAAGCTTTCTTT	CASSLRTGGQQCEAFF
NA	TRBJ2-1	NA	15	TRBV7-3	TGTGCCAGCAGCTTATTTTCCTCAGTGTTCTTGGAGCAGTTCTTC	CASSLFSSVFLEQFF
NA	TRBJ2-7	once	13	TRBV6-6	TGTGCCAGCAGTTACTCGCAGGGGTACGAGCAGTACTTC	CASSYSQGYEQYF
NA	TRBJ2-7	NA	16	TRBV27	TGTGCCAGCAGTTTAGAGGCGTCGAGGATGGTCAACGAGCAGTACTTC	CASSLEASRMVNEQYF
NA	TRBJ1-1	NA	16	TRBV7-3	TGTGCCAGCAGCTTAAAGGTCCCCTTAATCCCGGGAGCAGCTTTCTTT	CASSLKVPLIPGAAFF
NA	TRBJ2-7	NA	13	TRBV5-6	TGTGCCAGCAGGGTAACCGGCTCCTACGAGCAGTACTTC	CASRVTGSYEQYF
TRBD1	TRBJ1-1	NA	14	TRBV19	TGTGCCAGTAGAAGTGACAGGGGGCACACTGAAGCTTTCTTT	CASRSDRGHTEAFF
NA	TRBJ2-2	NA	16	TRBV5-1	TGCGCCAGCAGCTTGGCGGAGCCCGCGAACACCGGGGAGCTGTTTTTT	CASSLAEPANTGELFF
NA	TRBJ2-2	NA	16	TRBV28	TGTGCCAGCAATCAGGGCCAGACACTTTACGCCGGGGAGCTGTTTTTT	CASNQGQTLYAGELFF
TRBD2	TRBJ2-5	NA	13	TRBV11-3	TGTGCCAGCAGCGCCCGGGGGGATGAGACCCAGTACTTC	CASSARGDETQYF
NA	TRBJ1-5	once	13	TRBV6-4	TGTGCCAGCAGTGTTGAGGGCAATCAGCCCCAGCATTTT	CASSVEGNQPQHF
NA	TRBJ1-1	medium-sized	15	TRBV4-2	TGTGCCAGCAGCCAAGAACGACTCCCGAACACTGAAGCTTTCTTT	CASSQERLPNTEAFF
TRBD1	TRBJ1-1	NA	14	TRBV5-4	TGTGCCAGCCTGCAGGGGGCCGGAGACACTGAAGCTTTCTTT	CASLQGAGDTEAFF
NA	TRBJ1-2	NA	18	TRBV27	TGTGCCAGCAGTTTAGGGTGCGGCCGGAGGCGGCCCAACTATGGCTACACCTTC	CASSLGCGRRRPNYGYTF
NA	TRBJ1-2	NA	13	TRBV27	TGTGCCAGCAGGGAACAGGGCGCGGATGGCTACACCTTC	CASREQGADGYTF
TRBD1	TRBJ2-7	NA	16	TRBV7-2	TGTGCCAGCAGCTTATTACAGGGGGCGCGACTATCCGAGCAGTACTTC	CASSLLQGARLSEQYF
TRBD2	TRBJ2-5	NA	14	TRBV4-1	TGCGCCAGCAGCCCTAGCGGGAGAGGGGAGACCCAGTACTTC	CASSPSGRGETQYF
TRBD1	TRBJ2-7	NA	14	TRBV4-3	TGCGCCAGCAGCGACCGGACAGGGGATTACGAGCAGTACTTC	CASSDRTGDYEQYF
TRBD1	TRBJ1-2	NA	18	TRBV11-2	TGTGCCAGCAGCTTAGTAATGGGACAGGGGGAGGTTAACTATGGCTACACCTTC	CASSLVMGQGEVNYGYTF
NA	TRBJ1-2	once	14	TRBV11-2	TGTGCCAGCAGCCCCCAGACAGGCCTTGGGGGCTACACCTTC	CASSPQTGLGGYTF
NA	TRBJ1-2	NA	15	TRBV7-9	TGTGCCAGCAGCATAATGGACAGTCCCAACTATGGCTACACCTTC	CASSIMDSPNYGYTF
TRBD1	TRBJ1-5	NA	15	TRBV2	TGTGCCAGCAGTGTAGACGTACAGGGGAATCAGCCCCAGCATTTT	CASSVDVQGNQPQHF
TRBD2	TRBJ2-4	NA	19	TRBV5-1	TGCGCCAGCAGCCCCCGGTGGGAGGGACGAAGGTACGGCAAAAACATTCAGTACTTC	CASSPRWEGRRYGKNIQYF
TRBD1	TRBJ2-1	NA	13	TRBV30	TGTGCCTGGAGTAGTGGGACAGTCGATGAGCAGTTCTTC	CAWSSGTVDEQFF
TRBD2	TRBJ2-2	NA	15	TRBV5-1	TGCGCCAGCAGCCTGACTAGCGGGGTTACCGGGGAGCTGTTTTTT	CASSLTSGVTGELFF
TRBD2	TRBJ2-1	NA	14	TRBV27	TGTGCCACAGGACTAGCGGGGGTTGTTAATGAGCAGTTCTTC	CATGLAGVVNEQFF